This note documents a single T cell receptor (beta chain) sequence. The method was immunoSEQ multiplex PCR; TCRdb's version includes in-frame clones alone and lacks a portion of them. The sample has roughly 150,000 clones, around four fifths seen once. The data were taken from a study of blood T cell repertoires in COVID-19. Across the study: Acute and convalescent COVID-19 specimens originated in the United States, Italy and Spain.

Germline V lookup: CDR1 MNHNY, CDR2 SVGAGI (reference sequence). The CDR3 totals 23 residues. V shed 5 bases and J 3 bases; nucleotides not matched to a gene: 29. The source is an elderly woman with active or convalescent COVID-19. Source material: peripheral blood. The chain is built from TRBV6-6 and TRBJ1-5; TRBD1 matches 9 bases. Written as DNA, the CDR3 is TGTGCCAGCAGTCGGATTAGGGCTCTGCGGACAGGGGTTTTTTTAGGGTCCAATCAGCCCCAGCATTTT. Amino acid sequence: CASSRIRALRTGVFLGSNQPQHF.